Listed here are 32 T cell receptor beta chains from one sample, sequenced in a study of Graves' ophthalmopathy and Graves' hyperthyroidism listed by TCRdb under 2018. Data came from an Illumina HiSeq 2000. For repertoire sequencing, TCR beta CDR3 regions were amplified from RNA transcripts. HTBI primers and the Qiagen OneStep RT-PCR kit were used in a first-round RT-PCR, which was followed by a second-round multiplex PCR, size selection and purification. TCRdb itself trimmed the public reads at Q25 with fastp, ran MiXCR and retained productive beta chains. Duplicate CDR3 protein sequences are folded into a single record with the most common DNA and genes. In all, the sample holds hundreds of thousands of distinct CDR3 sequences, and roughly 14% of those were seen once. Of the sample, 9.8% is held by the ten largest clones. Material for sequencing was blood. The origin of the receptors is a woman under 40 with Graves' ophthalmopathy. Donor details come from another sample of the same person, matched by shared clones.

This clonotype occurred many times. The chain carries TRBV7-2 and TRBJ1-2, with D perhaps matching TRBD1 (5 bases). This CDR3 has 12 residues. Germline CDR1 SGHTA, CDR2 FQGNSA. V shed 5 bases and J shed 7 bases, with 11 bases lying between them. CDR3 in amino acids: CASSAGKRGYTF. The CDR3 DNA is TGTGCCAGCAGCGCAGGGAAGCGTGGCTACACCTTC.

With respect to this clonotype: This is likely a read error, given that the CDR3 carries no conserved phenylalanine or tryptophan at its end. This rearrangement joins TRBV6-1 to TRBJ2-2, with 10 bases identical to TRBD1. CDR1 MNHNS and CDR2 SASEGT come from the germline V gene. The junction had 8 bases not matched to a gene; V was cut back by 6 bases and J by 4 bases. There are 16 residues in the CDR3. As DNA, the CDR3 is TGTGCCAGCAGGACAGGGGGCGGTTATGCCACCGGGGAGCTGTTTTTG. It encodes CASRTGGGYATGELFL.

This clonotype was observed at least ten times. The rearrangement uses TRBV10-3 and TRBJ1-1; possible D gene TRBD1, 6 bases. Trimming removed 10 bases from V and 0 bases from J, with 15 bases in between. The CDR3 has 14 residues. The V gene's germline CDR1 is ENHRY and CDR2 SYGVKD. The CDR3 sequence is CATPPAGVNTEAFF. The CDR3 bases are TGTGCCACCCCCCCAGCAGGGGTGAACACTGAAGCTTTCTTT.

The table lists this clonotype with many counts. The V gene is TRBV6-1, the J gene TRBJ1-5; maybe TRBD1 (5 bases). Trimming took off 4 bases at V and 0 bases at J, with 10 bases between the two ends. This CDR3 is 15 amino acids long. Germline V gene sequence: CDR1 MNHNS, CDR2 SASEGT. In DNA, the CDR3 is TGTGCCAGCAGTGGACGACAGAATAGCAATCAGCCCCAGCATTTT. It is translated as CASSGRQNSNQPQHF.

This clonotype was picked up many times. This CDR3 is CSARNDRGPTLYGYTF. The CDR3 nucleotides read TGCAGTGCTAGAAACGACAGGGGACCCACCCTCTATGGCTACACCTTC. The chain couples TRBV20-1 to TRBJ1-2, with 8 bases matching TRBD1. Trimming at V came to 2 bases and at J to 4 bases, leaving 12 bases not matched to a gene. This CDR3 has 16 amino acids. Germline lookup yields CDR1 DFQATT and CDR2 SNEGSKA (reference sequence).

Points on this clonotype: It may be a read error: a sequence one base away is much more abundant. The CDR3 loop reads CSARGGRDQPKHF. CDR3 in DNA: TGCAGTGCTAGGGGGGGCAGGGATCAGCCCAAGCATTTT. The V and J genes are TRBV20-1 and TRBJ1-5, with a possible D match to TRBD1 (6 bases). Germline V CDR1 and CDR2: DFQATT, SNEGSKA (reference sequence). The CDR3 contains 13 residues.

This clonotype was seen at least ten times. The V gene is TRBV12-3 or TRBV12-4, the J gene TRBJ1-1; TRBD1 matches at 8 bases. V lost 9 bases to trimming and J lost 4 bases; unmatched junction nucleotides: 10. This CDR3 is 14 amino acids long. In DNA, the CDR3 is TGTGCCAGTGGTATCAGGGGGCATGGCACTGAAGCTTTCTTT. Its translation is CASGIRGHGTEAFF.

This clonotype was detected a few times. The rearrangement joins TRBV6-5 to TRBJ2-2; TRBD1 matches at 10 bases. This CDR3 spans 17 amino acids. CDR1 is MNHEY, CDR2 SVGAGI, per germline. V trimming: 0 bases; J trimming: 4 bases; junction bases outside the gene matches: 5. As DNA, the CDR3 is TGTGCCAGCAGTTACTCGGGGACAGGGGCTAGCACCGGGGAGCTGTTTTTT. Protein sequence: CASSYSGTGASTGELFF.

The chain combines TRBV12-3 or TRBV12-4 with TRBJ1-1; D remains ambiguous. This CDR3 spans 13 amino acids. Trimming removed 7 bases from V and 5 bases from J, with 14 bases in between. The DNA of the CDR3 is TGTGCCAGCACCAAGGGAGGTCATACTGAAGCTTTCTTT. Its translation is CASTKGGHTEAFF.

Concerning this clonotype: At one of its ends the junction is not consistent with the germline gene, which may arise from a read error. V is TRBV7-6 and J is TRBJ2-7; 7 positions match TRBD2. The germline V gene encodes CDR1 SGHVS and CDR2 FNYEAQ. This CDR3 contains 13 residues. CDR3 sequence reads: CASSLDGDYELYF. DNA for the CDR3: TGTGCCAGCAGCTTAGACGGGGACTACGAGCTGTACTTC.

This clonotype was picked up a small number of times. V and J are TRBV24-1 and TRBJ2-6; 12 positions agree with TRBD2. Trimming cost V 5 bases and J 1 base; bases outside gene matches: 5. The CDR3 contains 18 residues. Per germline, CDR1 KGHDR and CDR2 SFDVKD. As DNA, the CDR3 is TGTGCCACCAGTGTGGCTAGCGGGAGGGGGTCTGGGGCCAACGTCCTGACTTTC. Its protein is CATSVASGRGSGANVLTF.

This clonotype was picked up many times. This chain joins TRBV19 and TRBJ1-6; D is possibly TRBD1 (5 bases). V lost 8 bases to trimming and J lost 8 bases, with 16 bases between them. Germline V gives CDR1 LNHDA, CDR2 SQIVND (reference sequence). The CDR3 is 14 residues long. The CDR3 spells CASRPGGTHSPLHF. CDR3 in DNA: TGTGCCAGTCGCCCCGGGGGAACGCATTCACCCCTCCACTTT.

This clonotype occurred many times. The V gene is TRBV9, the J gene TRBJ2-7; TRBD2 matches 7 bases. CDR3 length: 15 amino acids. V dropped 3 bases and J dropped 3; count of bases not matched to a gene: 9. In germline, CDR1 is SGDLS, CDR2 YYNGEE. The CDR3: CASSADSGRYYEQYF. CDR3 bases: TGTGCCAGCAGCGCGGATAGCGGGCGCTACTACGAGCAGTACTTC.

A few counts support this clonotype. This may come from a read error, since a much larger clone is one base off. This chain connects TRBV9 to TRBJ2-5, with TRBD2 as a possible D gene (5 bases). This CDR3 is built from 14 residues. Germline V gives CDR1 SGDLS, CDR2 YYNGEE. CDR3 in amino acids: CASSVRPVGETQCF. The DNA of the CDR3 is TGTGCCAGCAGCGTTAGACCGGTGGGAGAGACCCAGTGCTTC.

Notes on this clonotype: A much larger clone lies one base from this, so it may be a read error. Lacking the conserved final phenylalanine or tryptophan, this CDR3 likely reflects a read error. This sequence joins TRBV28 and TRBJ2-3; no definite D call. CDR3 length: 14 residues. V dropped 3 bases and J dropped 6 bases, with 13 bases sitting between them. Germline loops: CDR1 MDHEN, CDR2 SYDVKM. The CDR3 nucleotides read TGTGCCAGCAGTTTGGGCTTCCTGCCCGATACGCAGTATTGT. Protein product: CASSLGFLPDTQYC.

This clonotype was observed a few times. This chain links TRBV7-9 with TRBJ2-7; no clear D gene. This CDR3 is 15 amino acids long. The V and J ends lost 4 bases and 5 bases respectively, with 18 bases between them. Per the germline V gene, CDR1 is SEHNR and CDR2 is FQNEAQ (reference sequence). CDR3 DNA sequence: TGTGCCAGCAGCTCCTCCCTAGGAGTGTTCGACGAGCAGTACTTC. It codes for CASSSSLGVFDEQYF.

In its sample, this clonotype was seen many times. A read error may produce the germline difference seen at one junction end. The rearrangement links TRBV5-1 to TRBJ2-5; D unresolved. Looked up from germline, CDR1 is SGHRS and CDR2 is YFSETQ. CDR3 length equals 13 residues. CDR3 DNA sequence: TGTGCCAGCAGCTTGGAAGCCCAAGAGACCCAGTACTTC. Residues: CASSLEAQETQYF.

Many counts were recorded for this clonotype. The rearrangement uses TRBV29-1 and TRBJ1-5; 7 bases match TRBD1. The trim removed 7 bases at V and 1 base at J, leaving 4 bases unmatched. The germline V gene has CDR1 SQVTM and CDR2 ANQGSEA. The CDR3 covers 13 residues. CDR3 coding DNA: TGCAGCGCTACGACAGGGAGCAATCAGCCCCAGCATTTT. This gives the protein CSATTGSNQPQHF.

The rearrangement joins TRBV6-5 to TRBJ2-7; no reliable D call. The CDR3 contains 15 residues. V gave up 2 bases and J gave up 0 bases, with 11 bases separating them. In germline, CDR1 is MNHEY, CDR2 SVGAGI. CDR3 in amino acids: CASSYDRRTSYEQYF. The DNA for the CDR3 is TGTGCCAGCAGTTACGATAGACGCACCTCCTACGAGCAGTACTTC.

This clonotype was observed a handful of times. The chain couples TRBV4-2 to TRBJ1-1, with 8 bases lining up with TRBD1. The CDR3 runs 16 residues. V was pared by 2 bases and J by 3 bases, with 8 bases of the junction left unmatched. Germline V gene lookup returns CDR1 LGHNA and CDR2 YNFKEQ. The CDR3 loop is CASSQPEQGGYTEAFF. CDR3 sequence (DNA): TGTGCCAGCAGCCAACCAGAACAGGGGGGCTACACTGAAGCTTTCTTT.

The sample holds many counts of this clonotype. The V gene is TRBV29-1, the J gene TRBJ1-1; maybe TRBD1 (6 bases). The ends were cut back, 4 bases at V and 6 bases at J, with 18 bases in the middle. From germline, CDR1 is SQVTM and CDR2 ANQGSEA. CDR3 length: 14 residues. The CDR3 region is CSVAQMEQGSEAFF. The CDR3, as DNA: TGCAGCGTTGCCCAAATGGAACAGGGCTCTGAAGCTTTCTTT.

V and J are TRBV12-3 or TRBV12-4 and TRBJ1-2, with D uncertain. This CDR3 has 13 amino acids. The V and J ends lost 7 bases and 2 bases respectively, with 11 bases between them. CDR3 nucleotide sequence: TGTGCCAGCACCTGGACGGAAAACTATGGCTACACCTTC. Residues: CASTWTENYGYTF.

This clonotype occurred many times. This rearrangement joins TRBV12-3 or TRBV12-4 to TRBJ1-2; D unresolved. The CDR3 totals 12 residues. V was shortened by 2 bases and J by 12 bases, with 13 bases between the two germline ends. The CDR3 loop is CASSLWRTADTF. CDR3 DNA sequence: TGTGCCAGCAGTTTATGGCGCACGGCGGACACCTTC.

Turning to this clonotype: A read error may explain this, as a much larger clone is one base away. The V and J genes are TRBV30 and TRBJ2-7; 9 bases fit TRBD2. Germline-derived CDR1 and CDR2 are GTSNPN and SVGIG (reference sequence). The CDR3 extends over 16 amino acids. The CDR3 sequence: CAWSPGLAIYSYEQCF. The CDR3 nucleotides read TGTGCCTGGAGTCCGGGACTAGCTATCTACTCCTACGAGCAGTGCTTC.

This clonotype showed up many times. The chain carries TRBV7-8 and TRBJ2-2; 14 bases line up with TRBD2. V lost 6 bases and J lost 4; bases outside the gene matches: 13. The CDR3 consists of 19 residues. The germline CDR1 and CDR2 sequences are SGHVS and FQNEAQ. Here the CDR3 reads CASSSGLAGVGGITGELFF. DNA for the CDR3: TGTGCCAGCAGTTCGGGACTAGCGGGAGTAGGGGGTATCACCGGGGAGCTGTTTTTT.

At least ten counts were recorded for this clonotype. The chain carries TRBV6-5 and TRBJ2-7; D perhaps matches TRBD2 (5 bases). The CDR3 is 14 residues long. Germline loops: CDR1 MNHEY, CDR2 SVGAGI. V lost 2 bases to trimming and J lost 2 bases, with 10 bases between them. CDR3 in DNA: TGTGCCAGCAGTTACGGGCGGGCCGCCTACGAGCAGTACTTC. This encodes CASSYGRAAYEQYF.

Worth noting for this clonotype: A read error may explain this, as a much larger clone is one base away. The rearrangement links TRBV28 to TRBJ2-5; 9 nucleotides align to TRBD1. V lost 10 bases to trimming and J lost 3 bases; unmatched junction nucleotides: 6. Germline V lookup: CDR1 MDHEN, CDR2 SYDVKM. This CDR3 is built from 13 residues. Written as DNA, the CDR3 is TGTGCCATCGAGACAGGGGGGGAAGAGACCCAGTACTTC. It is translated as CAIETGGEETQYF.

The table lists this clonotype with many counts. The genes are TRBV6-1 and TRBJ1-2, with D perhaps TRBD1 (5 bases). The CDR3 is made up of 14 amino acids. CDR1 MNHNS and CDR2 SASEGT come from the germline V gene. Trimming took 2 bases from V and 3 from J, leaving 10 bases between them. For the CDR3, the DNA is TGTGCCAGCAGTGAATTGGGGGGTTACTATGGCTACACCTTC. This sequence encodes CASSELGGYYGYTF.

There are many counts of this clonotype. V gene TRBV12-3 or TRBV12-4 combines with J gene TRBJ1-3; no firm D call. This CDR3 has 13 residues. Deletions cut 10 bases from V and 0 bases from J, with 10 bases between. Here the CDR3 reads CATKRGSGNTIYF. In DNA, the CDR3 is TGTGCCACCAAACGGGGCTCTGGAAACACCATATATTTT.

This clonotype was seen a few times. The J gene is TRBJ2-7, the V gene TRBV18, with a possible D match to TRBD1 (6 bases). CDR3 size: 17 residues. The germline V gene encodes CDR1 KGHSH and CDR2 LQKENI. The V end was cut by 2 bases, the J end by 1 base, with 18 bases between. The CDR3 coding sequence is TGTGCCAGCTCACCAAATCGGACAGAGCGACGATCCTACGAGCAGTACTTC. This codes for CASSPNRTERRSYEQYF.

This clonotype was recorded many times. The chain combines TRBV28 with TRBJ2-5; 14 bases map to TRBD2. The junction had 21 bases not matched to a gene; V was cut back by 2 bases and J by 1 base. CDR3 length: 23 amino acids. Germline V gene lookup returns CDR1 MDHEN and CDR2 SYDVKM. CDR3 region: CASSLTGHGYSPGLAGAQETQYF. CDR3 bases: TGTGCCAGCAGTTTAACTGGCCACGGATATTCTCCGGGACTAGCGGGAGCCCAAGAGACCCAGTACTTC.

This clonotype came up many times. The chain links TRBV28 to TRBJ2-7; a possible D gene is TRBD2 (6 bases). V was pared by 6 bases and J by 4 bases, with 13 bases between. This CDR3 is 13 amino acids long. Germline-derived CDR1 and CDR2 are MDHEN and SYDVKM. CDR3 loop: CASRDGRAYEQYF. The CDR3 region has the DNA TGTGCCAGCAGGGACGGGAGAGCATACGAGCAGTACTTC.